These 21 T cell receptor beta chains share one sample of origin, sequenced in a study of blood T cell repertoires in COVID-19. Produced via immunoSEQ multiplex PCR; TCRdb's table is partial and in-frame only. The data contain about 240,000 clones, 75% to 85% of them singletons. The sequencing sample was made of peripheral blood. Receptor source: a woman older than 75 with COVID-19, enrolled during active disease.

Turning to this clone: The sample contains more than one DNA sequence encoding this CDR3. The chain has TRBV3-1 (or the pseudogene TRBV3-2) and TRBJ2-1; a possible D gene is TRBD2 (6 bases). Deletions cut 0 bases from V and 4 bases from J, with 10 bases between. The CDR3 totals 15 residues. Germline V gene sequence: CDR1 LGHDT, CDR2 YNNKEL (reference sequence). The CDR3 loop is CASSQDRDSYNEQFF. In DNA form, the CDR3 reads TGTGCCAGCAGCCAAGATCGGGACTCATACAATGAGCAGTTCTTC.

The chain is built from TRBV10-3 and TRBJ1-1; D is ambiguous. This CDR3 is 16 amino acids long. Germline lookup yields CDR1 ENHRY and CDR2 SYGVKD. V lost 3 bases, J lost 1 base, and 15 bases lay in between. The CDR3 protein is CAISDHGGMGNTEAFF. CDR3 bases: TGTGCCATCAGTGACCACGGCGGGATGGGGAACACTGAAGCTTTCTTT.

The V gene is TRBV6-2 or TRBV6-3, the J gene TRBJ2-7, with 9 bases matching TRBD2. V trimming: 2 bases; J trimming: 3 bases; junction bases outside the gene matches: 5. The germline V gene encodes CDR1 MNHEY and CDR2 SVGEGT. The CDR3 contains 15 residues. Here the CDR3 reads CASSYGTSSLYEQYF. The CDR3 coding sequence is TGTGCCAGCAGTTACGGGACTAGCTCACTCTACGAGCAGTACTTC.

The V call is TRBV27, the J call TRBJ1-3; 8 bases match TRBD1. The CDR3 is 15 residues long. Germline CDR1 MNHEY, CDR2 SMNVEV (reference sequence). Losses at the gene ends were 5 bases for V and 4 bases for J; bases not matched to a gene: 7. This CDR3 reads CASSRDRGSGNTIYF. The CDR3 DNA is TGTGCCAGCAGTCGTGACAGGGGTTCGGGAAACACCATATATTTT.

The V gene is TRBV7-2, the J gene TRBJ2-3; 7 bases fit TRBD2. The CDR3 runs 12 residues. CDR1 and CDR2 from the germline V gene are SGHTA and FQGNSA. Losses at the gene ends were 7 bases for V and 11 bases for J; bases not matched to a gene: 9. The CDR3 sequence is CASTLAGEGQYF. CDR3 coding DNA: TGTGCCAGCACCTTGGCGGGAGAGGGGCAGTATTTT. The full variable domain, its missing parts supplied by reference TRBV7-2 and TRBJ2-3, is GAGVSQSPSNKVTEKGKDVELRCDPISGHTALYWYRQSLGQGLEFLIYFQGNSAPDKSGLPSDRFSAERTGGSVSTLTIQRTQQEDSAVYLCASTLAGEGQYFGPGTRLTVL.

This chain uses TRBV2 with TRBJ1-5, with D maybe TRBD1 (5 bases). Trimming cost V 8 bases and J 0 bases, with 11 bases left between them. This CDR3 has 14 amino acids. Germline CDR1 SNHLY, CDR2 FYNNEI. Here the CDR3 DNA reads TGTGCCAGCGCGGGGGTCAATAGCAATCAGCCCCAGCATTTT. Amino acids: CASAGVNSNQPQHF.

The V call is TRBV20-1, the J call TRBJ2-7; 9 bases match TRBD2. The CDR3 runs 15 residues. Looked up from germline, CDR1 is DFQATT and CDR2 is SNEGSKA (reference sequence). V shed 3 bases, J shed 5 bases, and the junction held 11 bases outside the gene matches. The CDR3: CSASFASGAYDEQYF. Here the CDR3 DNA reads TGCAGTGCTAGTTTCGCTAGCGGGGCTTACGACGAGCAGTACTTC.

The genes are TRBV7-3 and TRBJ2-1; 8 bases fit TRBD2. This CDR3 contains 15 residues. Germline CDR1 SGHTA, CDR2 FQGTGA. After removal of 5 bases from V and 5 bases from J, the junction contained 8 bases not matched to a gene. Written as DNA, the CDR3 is TGTGCCAGCAGCCTTAGCGGGACGCGGAACAATGAGCAGTTCTTC. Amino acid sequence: CASSLSGTRNNEQFF.

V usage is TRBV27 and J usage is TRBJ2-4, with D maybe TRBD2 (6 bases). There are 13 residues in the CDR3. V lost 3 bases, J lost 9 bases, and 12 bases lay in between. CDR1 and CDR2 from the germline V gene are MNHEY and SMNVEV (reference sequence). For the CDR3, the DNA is TGTGCCAGCAGTTTGGAGGGCCTGAGCATTCAGTACTTC. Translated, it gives CASSLEGLSIQYF.

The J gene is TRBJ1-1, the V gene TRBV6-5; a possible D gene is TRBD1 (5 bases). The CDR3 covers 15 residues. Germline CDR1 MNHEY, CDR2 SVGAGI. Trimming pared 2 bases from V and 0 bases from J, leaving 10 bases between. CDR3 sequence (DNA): TGTGCCAGCAGTTACGGCGACAGACTGAACACTGAAGCTTTCTTT. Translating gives CASSYGDRLNTEAFF.

The CDR3 reads CASSQHRQGLAGTFGELFF. CDR3 in DNA: TGTGCCAGCAGCCAACATCGACAGGGACTAGCGGGTACGTTCGGGGAGCTGTTTTTT. The chain combines TRBV3-1 (or the pseudogene TRBV3-2) with TRBJ2-2; 12 bases agree with TRBD2. Per germline, CDR1 LGHDT and CDR2 YNNKEL (reference sequence). The V and J ends lost 2 bases and 7 bases, in that order; junction bases with no gene match: 14. The CDR3 covers 19 residues.

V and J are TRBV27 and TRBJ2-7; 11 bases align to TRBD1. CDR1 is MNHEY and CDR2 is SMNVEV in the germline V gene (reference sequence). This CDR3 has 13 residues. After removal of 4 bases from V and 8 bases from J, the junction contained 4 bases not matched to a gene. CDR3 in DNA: TGTGCCAGCAGTTCATGGACAGGGGGCCAGCAGTACTTC. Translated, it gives CASSSWTGGQQYF.

CDR3 protein: CASSLGLAGAIRTQYF. In DNA, the CDR3 is TGTGCCAGCAGCTTAGGACTAGCGGGAGCAATCCGGACCCAGTACTTC. The chain combines TRBV11-1 with TRBJ2-5, with 12 bases that match TRBD2. V dropped 1 base and J dropped 7; count of bases not matched to a gene: 7. The CDR3 loop spans 16 amino acids. The germline V gene encodes CDR1 SGHAT and CDR2 FQDESV (reference sequence). Full variable domain (rest looked up from reference TRBV11-1 and TRBJ2-5): EAEVAQSPRYKITEKSQAVAFWCDPISGHATLYWYRQILGQGPELLVQFQDESVVDDSQLPKDRFSAERLKGVDSTLKIQPAELGDSAMYLCASSLGLAGAIRTQYFGPGTRLLVL.

CDR3 region: CASSIQTGNYGYTF. CDR3 nucleotides: TGTGCCAGTAGTATACAAACAGGGAACTATGGCTACACCTTC. The chain combines TRBV19 with TRBJ1-2; a weak D match, TRBD1 (6 bases). The CDR3 runs to 14 residues. V lost 2 bases and J 2 bases, leaving 9 bases between the germline ends. Germline CDR1 reads LNHDA; CDR2 reads SQIVND (reference sequence).

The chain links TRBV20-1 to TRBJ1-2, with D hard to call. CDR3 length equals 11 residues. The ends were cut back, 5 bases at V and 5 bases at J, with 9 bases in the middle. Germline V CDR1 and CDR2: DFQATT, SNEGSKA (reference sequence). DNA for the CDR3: TGCAGTGCTCGTATCCCTTATGGCTACACCTTC. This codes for CSARIPYGYTF.

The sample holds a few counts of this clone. The CDR3 nucleotides read TGTGCCAGCAGTTTACCCAAGGGGGGGGGAGAGACCCAGTACTTC. Translation: CASSLPKGGGETQYF. The J gene is TRBJ2-5, the V gene TRBV28; maybe TRBD2 (7 bases). Trimming pared 2 bases from V and 4 bases from J, leaving 14 bases between. From germline, CDR1 is MDHEN and CDR2 SYDVKM. The CDR3 has 15 amino acids.

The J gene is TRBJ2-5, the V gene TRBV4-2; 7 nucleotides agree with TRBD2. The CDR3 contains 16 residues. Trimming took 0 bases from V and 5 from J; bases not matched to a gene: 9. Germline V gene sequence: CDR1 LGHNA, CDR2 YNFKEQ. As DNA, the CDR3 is TGTGCCAGCAGCCAAGATCGGGCGGGAGCTGAGGAGACCCAGTACTTC. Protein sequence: CASSQDRAGAEETQYF.

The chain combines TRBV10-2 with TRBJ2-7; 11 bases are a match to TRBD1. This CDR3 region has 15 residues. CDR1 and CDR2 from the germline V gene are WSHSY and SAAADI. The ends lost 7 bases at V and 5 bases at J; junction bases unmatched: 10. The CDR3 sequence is CASTPGQGGRNEQYF. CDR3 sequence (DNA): TGCGCCAGCACCCCGGGACAGGGGGGCAGGAACGAGCAGTACTTC.

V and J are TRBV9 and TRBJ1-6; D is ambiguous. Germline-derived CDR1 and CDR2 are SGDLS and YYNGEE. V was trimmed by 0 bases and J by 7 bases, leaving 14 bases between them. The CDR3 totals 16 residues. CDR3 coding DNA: TGTGCCAGCAGCGTAGAGAGGGAGGCGAGGAATTCACCCCTCCACTTT. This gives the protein CASSVEREARNSPLHF.

The CDR3 is CASSPTGAGNYGYTF. The DNA of the CDR3 is TGTGCCAGCAGCCCTACGGGTGCCGGTAACTATGGCTACACCTTC. V usage is TRBV3-1 (or the pseudogene TRBV3-2) and J usage is TRBJ1-2; D gene uncertain. Germline V gene data show CDR1 as LGHDT and CDR2 as YNNKEL (reference sequence). Trimming took off 4 bases at V and 1 base at J, with 13 bases between the two ends. This CDR3 has 15 amino acids.

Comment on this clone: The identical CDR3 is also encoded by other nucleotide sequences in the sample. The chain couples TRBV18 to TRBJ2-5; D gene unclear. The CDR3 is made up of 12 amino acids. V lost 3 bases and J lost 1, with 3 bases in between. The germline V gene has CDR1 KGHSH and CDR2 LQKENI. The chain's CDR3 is CASSPIQETQYF. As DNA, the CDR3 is TGTGCCAGCTCACCCATCCAAGAGACCCAGTACTTC. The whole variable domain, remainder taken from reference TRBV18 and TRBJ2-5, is NAGVMQNPRHLVRRRGQEARLRCSPMKGHSHVYWYRQLPEEGLKFMVYLQKENIIDESGMPKERFSAEFPKEGPSILRIQQVVRGDSAAYFCASSPIQETQYFGPGTRLLVL.